This TCR beta chain was retrieved from a study of T cell responses to AZD1222 COVID-19 vaccine. Findings of the study overall: Only a handful of AZD1222 recipients were seropositive at baseline. Repertoire collection took place solely once the T cell response had peaked. Unmutated variant regions reportedly attract nearly half of all spike-specific TCRs.

Generated by immunoSEQ multiplex PCR, the TCRdb table keeps only in-frame clones and is missing some. The sample has under 150,000 clones; more than 75% are singletons. Comments on this clone: The target antigen is unknown.

Analyses pooled second doses at about 4 or about 12 weeks. This CDR3 contains 12 residues. Germline V gene lookup returns CDR1 SQVTM and CDR2 ANQGSEA. V lost 7 bases and J 5 bases, leaving 14 bases between the germline ends. Sequencing used peripheral blood, obtained 28 days after the second AZD1222 dose. This clonotype was obtained from an adult who received the AZD1222 COVID-19 vaccine. The chain is built from TRBV29-1 and TRBJ1-1; weak D call: TRBD1 (5 bases). Here the CDR3 DNA reads TGCAGCGCGTTAGGCGGGGGGACTGAAGCTTTCTTT. It yields the protein CSALGGGTEAFF.